A single sample is the source of the 15 T cell receptor beta chains below, sequenced in a study of blood T cells in healthy people across ages. Then a second PCR, running roughly 7 to 11 cycles, was carried out with a sample-barcoded 5' primer and a J-beta primer mix. TCRdb used MiXCR to reprocess the 5' RACE reads, holding one entry per CDR3 protein. The repertoire holds about 640,000 distinct CDR3 sequences, with around three fifths as singletons. The specimen sequenced was blood. The receptors shown here come from a man aged 55 to 69 in good health.

V is TRBV12-3 or TRBV12-4 and J is TRBJ2-7; maybe TRBD2 (7 bases). The CDR3 spans 13 residues. Trimming pared 6 bases from V and 7 bases from J, leaving 16 bases between. The CDR3 here is CASSKGGSQEQYF. In DNA, the CDR3 is TGTGCCAGCAGCAAGGGGGGGAGCCAAGAGCAGTACTTC.

This clonotype has only a few counts. The junction differs from germline at one of its ends, possibly a read error. CDR3 loop: CAMGSLSNEQYF. CDR3 sequence (DNA): TGTGCCATGGGGTCCCTCTCCAACGAGCAGTACTTC. V usage is TRBV10-3 and J usage is TRBJ2-7; D remains ambiguous. Per germline, CDR1 ENHRY and CDR2 SYGVKD. This CDR3 spans 12 amino acids.

The genes are TRBV6-1 and TRBJ2-5, with TRBD2 matching over 11 bases. CDR3 length equals 18 residues. V lost 4 bases, J lost 0 bases, and 10 bases stayed unmatched. Germline CDR1 and CDR2: MNHNS and SASEGT. The CDR3 nucleotides read TGTGCCAGCAGTGTCGCGGTAGCGGGGGGGCCCTACCAAGAGACCCAGTACTTC. As protein: CASSVAVAGGPYQETQYF.

V gene TRBV20-1 combines with J gene TRBJ2-4; 12 bases line up with TRBD1. CDR1 is DFQATT, CDR2 SNEGSKA, per germline (reference sequence). Unmatched junction bases numbered 12, after V lost 6 bases and J lost 0 bases. The CDR3 loop spans 18 amino acids. The CDR3 region is CSAGPTGTGGLAKNIQYF. The DNA of the CDR3 is TGCAGTGCCGGACCGACCGGGACAGGGGGCCTAGCCAAAAACATTCAGTACTTC.

This chain connects TRBV29-1 to TRBJ2-5; 12 bases align to TRBD2. The CDR3 sequence is 14 residues long. Per the germline V gene, CDR1 is SQVTM and CDR2 is ANQGSEA. Trimming at V came to 7 bases and at J to 2 bases, leaving 5 bases not matched to a gene. CDR3: CSAATSGGQETQYF. The CDR3 DNA reads as TGCAGCGCGGCGACTAGCGGGGGACAAGAGACCCAGTACTTC.

V and J are TRBV6-1 and TRBJ2-5; no definite D call. V was pared by 6 bases and J by 4 bases, with 15 bases between. The CDR3 sequence is 14 residues long. Germline CDR1 and CDR2: MNHNS and SASEGT. The CDR3 nucleotides read TGTGCCAGCAGCCCCGTTCAGCGAGGAGAGACCCAGTACTTC. Amino acid sequence: CASSPVQRGETQYF.

The chain recombines TRBV7-2 with TRBJ2-4, with 9 positions matching TRBD1. V gave up 5 bases and J gave up 13 bases; unmatched junction bases: 12. The CDR3 runs 14 residues. The germline CDR1 and CDR2 sequences are SGHTA and FQGNSA. The CDR3, as DNA: TGTGCCAGCAGCGAAGACAGGGGGGCCGGTCGGCAGTACTTC. It codes for CASSEDRGAGRQYF.

CDR3 nucleotides: TGTGCCAGCAGCGACCGTTACGATGAGCAGTTCTTC. Translating it yields CASSDRYDEQFF. The gene calls are TRBV3-1 and TRBJ2-1; no firm D call. The V gene's germline CDR1 is LGHDT and CDR2 YNNKEL (reference sequence). This CDR3 is 12 amino acids long. Trimming shortened V by 5 bases and J by 8 bases, and 10 bases separated the two germline ends.

The chain links TRBV6-5 to TRBJ1-4, with D perhaps TRBD1 (5 bases). Trimming removed 6 bases at V and 0 bases at J, with 8 bases between. The CDR3 length is 14 residues. CDR1 MNHEY and CDR2 SVGAGI come from the germline V gene. CDR3 residues: CASRWGATNEKLFF. CDR3 DNA: TGTGCCAGCAGATGGGGGGCAACTAATGAAAAACTGTTTTTT.

The genes are TRBV20-1 and TRBJ2-3, with 13 bases matching TRBD2. Trimming took 6 bases from V and 10 from J; bases not matched to a gene: 10. The CDR3 totals 14 residues. The V gene's germline CDR1 is DFQATT and CDR2 SNEGSKA (reference sequence). The CDR3 spells CSAGLAGAESAQYF. The CDR3 DNA reads TGCAGTGCCGGACTAGCGGGGGCGGAATCTGCGCAGTATTTT.

The genes are TRBV4-1 and TRBJ1-2; the D is unclear. There are 13 residues in the CDR3. Germline lookup yields CDR1 MGHRA and CDR2 YSYEKL. The V and J ends lost 4 bases and 4 bases respectively, with 10 bases between them. Here the CDR3 reads CASSLLGSYGYTF. As DNA, the CDR3 is TGCGCCAGCAGCCTCCTCGGGAGCTATGGCTACACCTTC.

The V and J genes are TRBV6-5 and TRBJ2-4; maybe TRBD2 (5 bases). The J call is in doubt because the DNA end fits TRBJ2-5 better. The CDR3 consists of 15 residues. Germline CDR1 and CDR2: MNHEY and SVGAGI. CDR3 nucleotide sequence: TGTGCCAGCACCAATGGCAGGACTCGCTCGGAGACCCAGTACTTC. Translating gives CASTNGRTRSETQYF.

The sample holds a few counts of this clonotype. The gene calls are TRBV7-9 and TRBJ2-4, with D unclear. Trimming pared 0 bases from V and 4 bases from J, leaving 16 bases between. The CDR3 covers 17 residues. The germline V gene encodes CDR1 SEHNR and CDR2 FQNEAQ (reference sequence). The CDR3 reads CASSLASYYDGKNIQYF. The CDR3 DNA sequence: TGTGCCAGCAGCTTAGCGTCGTATTACGACGGGAAAAACATTCAGTACTTC.

This clonotype was detected only a few times. The chain recombines TRBV7-9 with TRBJ2-5, with a possible D match to TRBD2 (6 bases). The CDR3 is 14 amino acids. The V gene's germline CDR1 is SEHNR and CDR2 FQNEAQ (reference sequence). The V end was cut by 5 bases, the J end by 5 bases, with 15 bases between. In DNA, the CDR3 is TGTGCCAGCAGCCCCGGTCTAGCGATGGAGACCCAGTACTTC. Translating it yields CASSPGLAMETQYF.

This clonotype appeared a few times. Germline and junction disagree at one end, which may indicate a read error. This chain joins TRBV11-3 and TRBJ2-5, with 8 nucleotides matching TRBD2. The germline V gene has CDR1 SGHNT and CDR2 YENEEA. CDR3 length equals 15 residues. The CDR3 coding sequence is TGCGCCAGCAGCTTGGGCGGACTAGCTGAAGAGACCCAGTACTTC. Translation gives CASSLGGLAEETQYF.